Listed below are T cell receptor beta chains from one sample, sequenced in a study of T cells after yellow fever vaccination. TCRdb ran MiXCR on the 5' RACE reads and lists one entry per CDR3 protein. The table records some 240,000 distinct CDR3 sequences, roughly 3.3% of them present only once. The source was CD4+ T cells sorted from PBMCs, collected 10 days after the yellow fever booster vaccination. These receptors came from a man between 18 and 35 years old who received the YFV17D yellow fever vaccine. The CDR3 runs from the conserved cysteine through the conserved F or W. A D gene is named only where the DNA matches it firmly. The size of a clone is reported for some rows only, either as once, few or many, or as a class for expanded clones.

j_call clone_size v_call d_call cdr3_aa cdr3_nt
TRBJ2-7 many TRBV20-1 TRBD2 CSVSSGAGYEQYF TGCAGTGTTTCTAGCGGAGCGGGTTACGAGCAGTACTTC
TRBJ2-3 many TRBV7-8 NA CASRGGPFSDTQYF TGTGCCAGCAGGGGGGGGCCTTTTTCAGATACGCAGTATTTT
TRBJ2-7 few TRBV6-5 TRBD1 CASSRTGGSSYEQYF TGTGCCAGCAGTAGGACAGGGGGTAGCTCCTACGAGCAGTACTTC
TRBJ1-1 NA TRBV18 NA CASSPLSRQNTEAFF TGTGCCAGCTCACCATTGAGCAGGCAGAACACTGAAGCTTTCTTT
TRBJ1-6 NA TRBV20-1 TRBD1 CSARLGGGNSPLHF TGCAGTGCTAGACTAGGGGGCGGAAATTCACCCCTCCACTTT
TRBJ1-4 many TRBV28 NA CASSLWGGRTNEKLFF TGTGCCAGCAGTTTATGGGGCGGCAGGACGAATGAAAAACTGTTTTTT
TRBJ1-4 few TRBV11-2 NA CASSQPGPSNEKLFF TGTGCCAGCAGTCAGCCGGGACCTTCGAATGAAAAACTGTTTTTT
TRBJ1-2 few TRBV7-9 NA CASSWDGGNGYTF TGTGCCAGCAGCTGGGACGGGGGTAATGGCTACACCTTC
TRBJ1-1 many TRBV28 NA CASSLGGQGNTEAFF TGTGCCAGCAGTTTAGGGGGGCAGGGGAACACTGAAGCTTTCTTT
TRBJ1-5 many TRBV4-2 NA CASSQDNYQPQHF TGTGCCAGCAGCCAGGATAACTATCAGCCCCAGCATTTT